The 9 T cell receptor beta chains listed next were all sequenced from one sample in a study of cytomegalovirus exposure and HLA in healthy donors. The primer mix had 60 Vbeta and 13 Jbeta primers. Using immunoSEQ multiplex PCR, the repertoire was profiled, and TCRdb retains in-frame clones only, with some absent. Among about 52,000 clones listed, 65% to 80% were seen once. The specimen sequenced was PBMCs. Receptors were obtained from a woman between 50 and 59 years old in good health and CMV-seronegative.

The chain joins TRBV7-9 to TRBJ1-3; 9 nucleotides align to TRBD1. The ends lost 4 bases at V and 1 base at J; junction bases unmatched: 5. The CDR3 loop spans 16 amino acids. Germline V CDR1 and CDR2: SEHNR, FQNEAQ (reference sequence). The CDR3 bases are TGTGCCAGCAGCTACCTGACAGGGGGATCTGGAAACACCATATATTTT. Protein product: CASSYLTGGSGNTIYF.

This chain joins TRBV27 and TRBJ1-1, with unresolved D. Germline CDR1 is MNHEY and CDR2 is SMNVEV (reference sequence). The CDR3 spans 12 residues. Trimming cost V 6 bases and J 0 bases, with 5 bases left between them. CDR3 protein: CASRSMNTEAFF. CDR3 coding DNA: TGTGCCAGCAGATCAATGAACACTGAAGCTTTCTTT.

Comment on this clone: At one end, the junction sequence differs from germline, possibly due to a read error. V gene TRBV7-3 combines with J gene TRBJ2-5; TRBD2 matches at 14 bases. The CDR3 contains 15 residues. Germline loops: CDR1 SGHTA, CDR2 FQGTGA. DNA of the CDR3: TGTGCCAGCAGCCCGAACGGACTAGCGGGGGGACGGCTAGACTTC. Protein product: CASSPNGLAGGRLDF.

This chain joins TRBV5-4 and TRBJ2-2; D is perhaps TRBD2 (6 bases). Germline CDR1 reads SGHNT; CDR2 reads YYREEE (reference sequence). The CDR3 runs 15 residues. V was shortened by 2 bases and J by 4 bases, with 12 bases between the two germline ends. CDR3 in amino acids: CASSFRRDPTGELFF. Written as DNA, the CDR3 is TGTGCCAGCAGCTTTCGGCGGGACCCCACCGGGGAGCTGTTTTTT.

The chain uses TRBV7-7 and TRBJ2-5, with 8 bases that match TRBD2. V lost 5 bases, J lost 7 bases, and 12 bases stayed unmatched. This CDR3 has 15 residues. Per the germline V gene, CDR1 is SSHAT and CDR2 is FNYEAQ (reference sequence). Here the CDR3 reads CASSQSGGSRGTQYF. CDR3 nucleotide sequence: TGTGCCAGCAGCCAATCGGGGGGGTCACGAGGGACCCAGTACTTC.

This chain uses TRBV25-1 with TRBJ1-5; TRBD1 might be the D (6 bases). CDR1 MGHDK and CDR2 SYGVNS come from the germline V gene. Trimming cost V 5 bases and J 6 bases, with 8 bases left between them. The CDR3 is 12 amino acids. The CDR3 coding sequence is TGTGCCAGCAGTTGGGGGCTTCAGCCCCAGCATTTT. Protein product: CASSWGLQPQHF.

This rearrangement joins TRBV28 to TRBJ2-5, with D perhaps matching TRBD1 (7 bases). The germline V gene has CDR1 MDHEN and CDR2 SYDVKM. CDR3 length: 12 residues. Trimming pared 6 bases from V and 6 bases from J, leaving 11 bases between. CDR3 sequence: CASRAGGQTQYF. The CDR3 nucleotides are TGTGCCAGCAGAGCAGGGGGGCAGACCCAGTACTTC.

This chain links TRBV4-2 with TRBJ1-5, with TRBD1 identical over 7 bases. V dropped 3 bases and J dropped 3; count of bases not matched to a gene: 8. There are 16 residues in the CDR3. CDR1 and CDR2 (germline): LGHNA, YNFKEQ. CDR3 sequence: CASSHGSGQDNQPQHF. The DNA of the CDR3 is TGTGCCAGCAGCCATGGTAGCGGACAGGACAATCAGCCCCAGCATTTT.

CDR3 residues: CARREVNEKLFF. The CDR3 bases are TGTGCCCGAAGAGAGGTTAATGAAAAACTGTTTTTT. The V and J genes are TRBV30 and TRBJ1-4, with D unclear. The germline V gene encodes CDR1 GTSNPN and CDR2 SVGIG (reference sequence). CDR3 size: 12 residues. The V end was cut by 8 bases, the J end by 4 bases, with 11 bases between.